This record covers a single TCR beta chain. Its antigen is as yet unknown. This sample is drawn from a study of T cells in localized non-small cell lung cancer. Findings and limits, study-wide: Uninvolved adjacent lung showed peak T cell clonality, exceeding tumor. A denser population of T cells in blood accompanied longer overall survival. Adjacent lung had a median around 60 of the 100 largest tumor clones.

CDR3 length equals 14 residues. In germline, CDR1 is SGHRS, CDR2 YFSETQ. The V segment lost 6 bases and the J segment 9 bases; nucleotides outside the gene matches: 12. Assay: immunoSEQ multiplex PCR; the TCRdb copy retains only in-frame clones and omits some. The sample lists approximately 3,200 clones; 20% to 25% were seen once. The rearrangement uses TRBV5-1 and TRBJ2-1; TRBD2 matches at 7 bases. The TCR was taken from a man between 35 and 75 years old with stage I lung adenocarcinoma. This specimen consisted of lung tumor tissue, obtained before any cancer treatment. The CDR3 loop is CASKAERGSSEQFF. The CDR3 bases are TGCGCCAGCAAGGCGGAGCGGGGCTCCAGTGAGCAGTTCTTC.